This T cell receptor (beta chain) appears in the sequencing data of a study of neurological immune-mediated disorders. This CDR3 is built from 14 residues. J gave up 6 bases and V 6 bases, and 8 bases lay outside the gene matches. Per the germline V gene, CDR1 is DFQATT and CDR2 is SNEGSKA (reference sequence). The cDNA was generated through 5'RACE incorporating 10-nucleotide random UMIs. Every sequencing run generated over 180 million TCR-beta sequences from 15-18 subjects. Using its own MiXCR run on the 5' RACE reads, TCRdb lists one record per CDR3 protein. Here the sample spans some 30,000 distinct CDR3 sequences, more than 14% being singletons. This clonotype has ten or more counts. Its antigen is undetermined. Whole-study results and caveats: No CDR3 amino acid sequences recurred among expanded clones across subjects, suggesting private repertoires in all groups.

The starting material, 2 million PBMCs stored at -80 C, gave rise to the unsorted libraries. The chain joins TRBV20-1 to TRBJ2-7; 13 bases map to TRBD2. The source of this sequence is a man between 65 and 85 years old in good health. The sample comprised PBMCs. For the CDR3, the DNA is TGCAGTGCGAAAACGGGGACTAGCGGGATCGAGCAGTACTTC. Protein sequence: CSAKTGTSGIEQYF.